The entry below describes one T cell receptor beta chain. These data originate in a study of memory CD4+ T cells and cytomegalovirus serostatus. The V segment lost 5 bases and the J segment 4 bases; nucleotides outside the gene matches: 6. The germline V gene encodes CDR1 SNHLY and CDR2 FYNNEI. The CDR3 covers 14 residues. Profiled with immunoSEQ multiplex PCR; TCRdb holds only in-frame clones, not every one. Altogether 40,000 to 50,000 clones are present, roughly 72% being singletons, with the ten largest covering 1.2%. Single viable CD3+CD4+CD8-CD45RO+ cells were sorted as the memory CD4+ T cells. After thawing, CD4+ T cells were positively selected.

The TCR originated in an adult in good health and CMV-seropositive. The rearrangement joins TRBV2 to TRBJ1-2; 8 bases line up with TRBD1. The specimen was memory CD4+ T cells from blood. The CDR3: CASSRDRPFYGYTF. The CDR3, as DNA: TGTGCCAGCAGTCGGGACAGGCCCTTCTATGGCTACACCTTC.